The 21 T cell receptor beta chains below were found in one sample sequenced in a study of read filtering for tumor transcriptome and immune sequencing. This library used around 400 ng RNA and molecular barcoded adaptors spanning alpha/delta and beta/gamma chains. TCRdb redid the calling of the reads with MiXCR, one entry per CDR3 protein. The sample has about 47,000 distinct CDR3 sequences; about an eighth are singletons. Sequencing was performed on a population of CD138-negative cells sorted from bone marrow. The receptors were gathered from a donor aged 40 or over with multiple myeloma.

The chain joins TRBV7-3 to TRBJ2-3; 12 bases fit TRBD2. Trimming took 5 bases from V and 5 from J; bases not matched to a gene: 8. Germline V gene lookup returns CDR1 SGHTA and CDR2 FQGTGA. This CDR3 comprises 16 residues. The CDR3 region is CASSPTSGRGRDTQYF. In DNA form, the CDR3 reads TGTGCCAGCAGCCCGACTAGCGGGAGAGGAAGAGATACGCAGTATTTT.

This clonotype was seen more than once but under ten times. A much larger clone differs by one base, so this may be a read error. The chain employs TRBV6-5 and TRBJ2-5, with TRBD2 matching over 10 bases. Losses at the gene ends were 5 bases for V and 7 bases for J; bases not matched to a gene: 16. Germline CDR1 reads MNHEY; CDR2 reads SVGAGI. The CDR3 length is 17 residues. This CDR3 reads CASSPRTSGRGGGTQYF. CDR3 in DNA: TGTGCCAGCAGTCCCCGGACTAGCGGTCGAGGTGGGGGGACCCAGTACTTC.

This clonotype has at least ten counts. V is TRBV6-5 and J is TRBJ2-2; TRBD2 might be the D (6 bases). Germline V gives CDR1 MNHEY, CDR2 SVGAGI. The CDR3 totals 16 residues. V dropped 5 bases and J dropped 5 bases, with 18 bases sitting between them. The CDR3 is CASSPWGEWETGELFF. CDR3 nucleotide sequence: TGTGCCAGCAGTCCGTGGGGGGAGTGGGAGACCGGGGAGCTGTTTTTT.

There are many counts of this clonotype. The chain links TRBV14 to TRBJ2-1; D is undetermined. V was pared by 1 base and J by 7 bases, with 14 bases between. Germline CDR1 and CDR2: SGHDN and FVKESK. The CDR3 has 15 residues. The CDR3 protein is CASSQGVVWWNEQFF. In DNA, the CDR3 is TGTGCCAGCAGCCAAGGTGTCGTTTGGTGGAATGAGCAGTTCTTC.

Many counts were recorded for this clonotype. The CDR3, as DNA: TGTGCCAGCAGTAGATGGCGTTCCACCGGGGAGCTGTTTTTT. Protein sequence: CASSRWRSTGELFF. J is TRBJ2-2 and V is TRBV6-5; no firm D call. CDR3 length: 14 amino acids. The germline V and J ends were trimmed by 5 bases and 4 bases, with 11 bases remaining between them. Germline V gives CDR1 MNHEY, CDR2 SVGAGI.

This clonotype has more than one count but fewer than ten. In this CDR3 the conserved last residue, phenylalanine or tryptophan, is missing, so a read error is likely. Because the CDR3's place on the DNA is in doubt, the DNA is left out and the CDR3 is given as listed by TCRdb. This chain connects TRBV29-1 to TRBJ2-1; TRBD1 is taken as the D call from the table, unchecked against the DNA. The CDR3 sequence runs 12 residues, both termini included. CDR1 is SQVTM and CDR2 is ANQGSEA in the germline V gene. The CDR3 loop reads CSVGTGGDEQLS.

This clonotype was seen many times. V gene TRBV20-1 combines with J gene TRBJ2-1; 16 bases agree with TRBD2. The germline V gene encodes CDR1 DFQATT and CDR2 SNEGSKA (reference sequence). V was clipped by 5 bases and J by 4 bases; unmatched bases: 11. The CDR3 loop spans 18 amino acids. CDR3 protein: CSASRLGLAGGEYNEQFF. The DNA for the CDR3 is TGCAGTGCTTCACGCCTGGGACTAGCGGGAGGGGAATACAATGAGCAGTTCTTC.

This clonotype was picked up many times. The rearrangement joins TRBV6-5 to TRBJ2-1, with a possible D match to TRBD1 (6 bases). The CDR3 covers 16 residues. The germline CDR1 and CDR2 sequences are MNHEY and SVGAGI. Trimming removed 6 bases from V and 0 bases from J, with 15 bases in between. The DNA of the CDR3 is TGTGCCAGCAGCAAACAGGGCTGGGGCTCCTACAATGAGCAGTTCTTC. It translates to CASSKQGWGSYNEQFF.

CDR3 protein: CASSEVGLPNNEQFF. The CDR3 coding sequence is TGTGCCAGCAGTGAAGTGGGACTACCTAACAATGAGCAGTTCTTC. The V call is TRBV6-1, the J call TRBJ2-1; 7 bases line up with TRBD2. The V segment lost 1 base and the J segment 5 bases; nucleotides outside the gene matches: 5. The germline V gene encodes CDR1 MNHNS and CDR2 SASEGT. This CDR3 is built from 15 residues.

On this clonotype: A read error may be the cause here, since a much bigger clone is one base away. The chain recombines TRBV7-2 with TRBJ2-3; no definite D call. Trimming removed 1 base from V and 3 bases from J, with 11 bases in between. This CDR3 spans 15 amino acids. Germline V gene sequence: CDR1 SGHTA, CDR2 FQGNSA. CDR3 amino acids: CASSLGRTQTDTQYF. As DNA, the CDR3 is TGTGCCAGCAGCTTAGGTCGGACGCAGACAGATACGCAGTATTTT.

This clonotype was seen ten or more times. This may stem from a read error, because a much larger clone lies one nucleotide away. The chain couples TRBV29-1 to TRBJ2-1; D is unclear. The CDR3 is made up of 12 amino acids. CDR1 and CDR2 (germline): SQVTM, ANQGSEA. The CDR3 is CSVGSSYNGQFF. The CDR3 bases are TGCAGCGTTGGAAGTAGCTACAATGGGCAGTTCTTC.

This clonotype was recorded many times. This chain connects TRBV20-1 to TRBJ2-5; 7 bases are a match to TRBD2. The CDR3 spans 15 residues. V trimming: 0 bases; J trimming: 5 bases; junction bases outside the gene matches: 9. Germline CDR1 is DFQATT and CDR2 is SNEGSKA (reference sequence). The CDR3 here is CSARDPSGDPETQYF. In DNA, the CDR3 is TGCAGTGCTAGAGATCCAAGCGGGGATCCGGAGACCCAGTACTTC.

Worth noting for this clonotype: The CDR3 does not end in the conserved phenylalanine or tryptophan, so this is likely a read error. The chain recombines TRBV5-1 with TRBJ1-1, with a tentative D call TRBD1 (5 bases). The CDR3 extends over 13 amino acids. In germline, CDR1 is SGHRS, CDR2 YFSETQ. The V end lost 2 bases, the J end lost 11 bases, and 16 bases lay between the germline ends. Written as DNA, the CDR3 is TGCGCCAGCAGCTTAGGGGTATCCCCAGAGGCTTTCCTT. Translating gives CASSLGVSPEAFL.

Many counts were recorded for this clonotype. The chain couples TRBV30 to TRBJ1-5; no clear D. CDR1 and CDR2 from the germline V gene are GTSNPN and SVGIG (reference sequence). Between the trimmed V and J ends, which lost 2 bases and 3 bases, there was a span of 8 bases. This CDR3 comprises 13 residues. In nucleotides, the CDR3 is TGTGCCTGGAGTAACAGATACAATCAGCCCCAGCATTTT. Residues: CAWSNRYNQPQHF.

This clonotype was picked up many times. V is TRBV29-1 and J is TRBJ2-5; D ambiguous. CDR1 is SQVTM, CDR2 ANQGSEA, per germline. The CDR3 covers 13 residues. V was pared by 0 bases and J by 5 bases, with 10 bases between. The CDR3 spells CSVEDPAQETQYF. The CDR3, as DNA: TGCAGCGTTGAAGATCCAGCTCAGGAGACCCAGTACTTC. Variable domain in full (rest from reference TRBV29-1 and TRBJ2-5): SAVISQKPSRDICQRGTSLTIQCQVDSQVTMMFWYRQQPGQSLTLIATANQGSEATYESGFVIDKFPISRPNLTFSTLTVSNMSPEDSSIYLCSVEDPAQETQYFGPGTRLLVL.

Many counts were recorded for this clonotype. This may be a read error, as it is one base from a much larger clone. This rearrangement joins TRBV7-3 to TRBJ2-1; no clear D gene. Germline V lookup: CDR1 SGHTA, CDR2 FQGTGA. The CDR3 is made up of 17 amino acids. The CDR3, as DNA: TGTACCAGCAGCTTAAAGGGCTCATCTGTCCTAAACAATGAGCAGTTCTTC. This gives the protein CTSSLKGSSVLNNEQFF.

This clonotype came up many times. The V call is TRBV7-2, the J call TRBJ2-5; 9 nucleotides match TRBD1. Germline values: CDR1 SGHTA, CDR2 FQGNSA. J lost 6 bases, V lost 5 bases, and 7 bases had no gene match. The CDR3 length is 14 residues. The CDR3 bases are TGTGCCAGCAGCGCCGGGACAGGGTCACAGACCCAGTACTTC. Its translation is CASSAGTGSQTQYF.

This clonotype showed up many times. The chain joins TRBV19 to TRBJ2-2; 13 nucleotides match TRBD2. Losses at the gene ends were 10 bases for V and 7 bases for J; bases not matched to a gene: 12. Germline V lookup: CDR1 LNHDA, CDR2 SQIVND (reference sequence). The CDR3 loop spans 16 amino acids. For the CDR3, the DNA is TGTGCCACAAAGTCCGGGACTAGCGGGACCGGCGGGGAGCTGTTTTTT. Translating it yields CATKSGTSGTGGELFF. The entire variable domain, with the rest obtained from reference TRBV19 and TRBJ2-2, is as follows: DGGITQSPKYLFRKEGQNVTLSCEQNLNHDAMYWYRQDPGQGLRLIYYSQIVNDFQKGDIAEGYSVSREKKESFPLTVTSAQKNPTAFYLCATKSGTSGTGGELFFGEGSRLTVL.

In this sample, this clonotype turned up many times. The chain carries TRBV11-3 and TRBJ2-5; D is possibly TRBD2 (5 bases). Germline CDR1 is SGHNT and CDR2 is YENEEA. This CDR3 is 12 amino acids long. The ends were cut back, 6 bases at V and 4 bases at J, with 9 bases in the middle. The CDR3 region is CASRSEGETQYF. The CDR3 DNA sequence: TGTGCCAGCAGGTCAGAGGGAGAGACCCAGTACTTC.

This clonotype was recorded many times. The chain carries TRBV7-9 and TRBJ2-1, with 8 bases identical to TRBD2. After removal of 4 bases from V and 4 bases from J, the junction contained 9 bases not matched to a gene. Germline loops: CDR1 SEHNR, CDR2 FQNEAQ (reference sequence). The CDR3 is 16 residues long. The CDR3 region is CASSSPAGAGYNEQFF. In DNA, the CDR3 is TGTGCCAGCAGCTCCCCAGCGGGAGCGGGATACAATGAGCAGTTCTTC.

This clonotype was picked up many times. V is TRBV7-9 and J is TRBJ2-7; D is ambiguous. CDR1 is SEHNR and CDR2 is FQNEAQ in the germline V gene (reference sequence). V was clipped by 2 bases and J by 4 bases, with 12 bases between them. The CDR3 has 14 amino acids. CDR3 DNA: TGTGCCAGCAGCTTAAATTCTCAGCAGTACGAGCAGTACTTC. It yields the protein CASSLNSQQYEQYF.